This T cell receptor beta chain was captured by sequencing in a study of early T cells in non-severe SARS-CoV-2 infection. About the research overall: With bulk RNA from unsorted whole blood as input, sequencing yielded unpaired chains.

This CDR3 comprises 17 residues. The trim removed 4 bases at V and 4 bases at J, leaving 13 bases unmatched. CDR1 is LGHDT and CDR2 is YNNKEL in the germline V gene (reference sequence). Findings and limits, study-wide: Comparison of clonotypes with VDJdb favored anti-spike CD8 responses while missing private and CD4 specificities.

Attached unique molecular identifiers marked individual cDNA molecules. MiXCR, applied by TCRdb to the 5' RACE reads, yields one record per CDR3 protein. The data hold tens of thousands of distinct CDR3 sequences, with 4% to 4.5% observed a single time. The sample holds many counts of this clonotype. Its antigen is currently unknown. The chain combines TRBV3-1 with TRBJ2-5, with 9 bases fitting TRBD2. Material: whole blood. The receptor's source is an adult who was a healthcare worker with PCR-confirmed SARS-CoV-2 infection or an uninfected control (not recorded which). CDR3 sequence (DNA): TGTGCCAGCAGCCCCCAGACTAGCGGCTTGGGGACAGAGACCCAGTACTTC. It yields the protein CASSPQTSGLGTETQYF.